This TCR beta chain was sequenced in a study of immune evolution from preneoplasia to lung adenocarcinoma. Broader study findings: Clonality was highest in normal lung, lower in later-stage lesions apparently. KRAS-mutant nodules had the highest T cell clonality.

The data were produced by immunoSEQ multiplex PCR, yet TCRdb's version contains in-frame clones alone and is incomplete. The table has some 15,000 clones, 80% seen once. Trimming removed 5 bases from V and 5 bases from J; junction bases left unmatched: 7. This CDR3 is built from 16 residues. CDR1 is SGHTA, CDR2 FQGNSA, per germline. Patient tissue came from resections in Japan or China, 2014–2017. Two lung cancer pathologists independently confirmed each histologic diagnosis. This clone was observed a few times. Its antigen is still unknown. The source material was FFPE minimally invasive lung adenocarcinoma tissue. This TCR came from a person between 70 and 80 years old with lung adenocarcinoma. The genes are TRBV7-2 and TRBJ2-2; 11 bases align to TRBD1. The CDR3 DNA reads TGTGCCAGCAGCCCACGGGACAGGGGGTTTACCGGGGAGCTGTTTTTT. It is translated as CASSPRDRGFTGELFF.